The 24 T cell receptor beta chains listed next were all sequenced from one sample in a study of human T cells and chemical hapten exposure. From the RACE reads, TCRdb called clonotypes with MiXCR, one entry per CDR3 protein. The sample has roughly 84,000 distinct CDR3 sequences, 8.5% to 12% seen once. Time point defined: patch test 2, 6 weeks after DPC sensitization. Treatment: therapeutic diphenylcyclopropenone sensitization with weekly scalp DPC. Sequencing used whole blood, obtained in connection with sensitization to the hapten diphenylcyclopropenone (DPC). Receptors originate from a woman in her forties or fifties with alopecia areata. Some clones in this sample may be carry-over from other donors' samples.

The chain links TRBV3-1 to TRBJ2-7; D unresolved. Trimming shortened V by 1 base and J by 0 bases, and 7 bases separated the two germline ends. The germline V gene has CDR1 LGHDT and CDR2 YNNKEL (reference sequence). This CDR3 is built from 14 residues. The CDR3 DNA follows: TGTGCCAGCAGCCAAGCACGGTACTCCTACGAGCAGTACTTC. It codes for CASSQARYSYEQYF.

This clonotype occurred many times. The CDR3: CASTLTGFALDGYTF. The CDR3 DNA reads TGTGCCAGCACCTTAACAGGGTTCGCGCTCGATGGCTACACCTTC. The chain employs TRBV6-2 or TRBV6-3 and TRBJ1-2, with D possibly TRBD1 on 6 matching bases. The germline V gene has CDR1 MNHEY and CDR2 SVGEGT. This CDR3 contains 15 residues. Trimming took off 7 bases at V and 6 bases at J, with 21 bases between the two ends.

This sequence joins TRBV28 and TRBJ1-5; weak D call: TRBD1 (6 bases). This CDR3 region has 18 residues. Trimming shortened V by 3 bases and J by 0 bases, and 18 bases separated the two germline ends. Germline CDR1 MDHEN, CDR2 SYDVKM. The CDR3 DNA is TGTGCCAGCAGTTTTGACCGTATGGGGGGCCATAGCAATCAGCCCCAGCATTTT. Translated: CASSFDRMGGHSNQPQHF.

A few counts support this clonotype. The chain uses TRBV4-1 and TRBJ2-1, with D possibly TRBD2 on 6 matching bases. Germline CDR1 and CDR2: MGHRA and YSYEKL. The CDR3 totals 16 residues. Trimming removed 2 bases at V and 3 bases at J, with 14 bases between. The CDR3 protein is CASSQRYPGLYNEQFF. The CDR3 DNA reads TGCGCCAGCAGCCAACGATACCCGGGACTCTACAATGAGCAGTTCTTC.

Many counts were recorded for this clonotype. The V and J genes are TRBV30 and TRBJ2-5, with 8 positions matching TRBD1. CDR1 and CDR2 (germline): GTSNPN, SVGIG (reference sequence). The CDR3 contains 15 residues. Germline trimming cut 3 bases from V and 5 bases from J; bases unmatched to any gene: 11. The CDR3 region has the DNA TGTGCCTGGAGCGCCGGTTTCAGGGGGCTGGAGACCCAGTACTTC. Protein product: CAWSAGFRGLETQYF.

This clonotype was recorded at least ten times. The CDR3 DNA follows: TGTGCTAGTGGTTTTCAAACTAGCGGGCGGGAGAGGACGCAGTATTTT. Its protein product is CASGFQTSGRERTQYF. The chain joins TRBV12-5 to TRBJ2-3, with TRBD2 identical over 9 bases. Germline V lookup: CDR1 LGHNT, CDR2 FRNRAP. The CDR3 loop spans 16 amino acids. The V and J ends lost 3 bases and 9 bases, in that order; junction bases with no gene match: 13. The complete variable domain, with remaining parts taken from reference TRBV12-5 and TRBJ2-3, reads DARVTQTPRHKVTEMGQEVTMRCQPILGHNTVFWYRQTMMQGLELLAYFRNRAPLDDSGMPKDRFSAEMPDATLATLKIQPSEPRDSAVYFCASGFQTSGRERTQYFGPGTRLTVL.

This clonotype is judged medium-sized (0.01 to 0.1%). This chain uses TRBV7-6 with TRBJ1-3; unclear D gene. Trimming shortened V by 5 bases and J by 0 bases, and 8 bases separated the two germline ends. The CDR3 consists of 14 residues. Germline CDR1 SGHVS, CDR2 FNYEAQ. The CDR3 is CASSPTVSGNTIYF. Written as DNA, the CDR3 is TGTGCCAGCAGCCCCACAGTCTCTGGAAACACCATATATTTT.

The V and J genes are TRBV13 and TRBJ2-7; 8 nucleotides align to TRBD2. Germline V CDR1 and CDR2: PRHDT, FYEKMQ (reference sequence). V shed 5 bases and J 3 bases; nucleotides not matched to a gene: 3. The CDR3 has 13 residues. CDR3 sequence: CASSPGTSYEQYF. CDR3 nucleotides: TGTGCCAGCAGCCCCGGGACTAGCTACGAGCAGTACTTC.

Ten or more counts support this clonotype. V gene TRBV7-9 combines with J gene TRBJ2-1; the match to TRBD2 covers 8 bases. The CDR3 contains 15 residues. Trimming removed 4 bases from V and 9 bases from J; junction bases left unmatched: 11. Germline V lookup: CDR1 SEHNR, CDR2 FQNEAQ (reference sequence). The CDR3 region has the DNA TGTGCCAGCAGCTCAACGGGAGGGCCCTCCGTTGAGCAGTTCTTC. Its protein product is CASSSTGGPSVEQFF.

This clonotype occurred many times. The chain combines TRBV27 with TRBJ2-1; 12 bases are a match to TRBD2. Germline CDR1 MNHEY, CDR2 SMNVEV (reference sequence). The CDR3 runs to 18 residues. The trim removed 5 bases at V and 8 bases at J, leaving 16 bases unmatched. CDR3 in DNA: TGTGCCAGCAGTCCCAAAAGACTAGCGGGAGCTTATCGATATGAGCAGTTCTTC. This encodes CASSPKRLAGAYRYEQFF.

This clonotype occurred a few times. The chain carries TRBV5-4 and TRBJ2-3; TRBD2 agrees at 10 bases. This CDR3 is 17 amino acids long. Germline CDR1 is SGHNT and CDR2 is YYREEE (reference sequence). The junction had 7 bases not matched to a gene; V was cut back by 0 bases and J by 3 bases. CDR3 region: CASSLAQTSGTTDTQYF. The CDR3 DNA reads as TGTGCCAGCAGCTTGGCCCAAACTAGCGGGACAACAGATACGCAGTATTTT.

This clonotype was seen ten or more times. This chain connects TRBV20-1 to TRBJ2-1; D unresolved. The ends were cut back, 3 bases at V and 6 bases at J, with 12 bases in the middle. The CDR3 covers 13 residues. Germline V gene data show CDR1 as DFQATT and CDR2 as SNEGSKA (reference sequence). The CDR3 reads CSARRPRSNEQFF. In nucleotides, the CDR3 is TGCAGTGCTAGGCGGCCGCGGTCCAATGAGCAGTTCTTC.

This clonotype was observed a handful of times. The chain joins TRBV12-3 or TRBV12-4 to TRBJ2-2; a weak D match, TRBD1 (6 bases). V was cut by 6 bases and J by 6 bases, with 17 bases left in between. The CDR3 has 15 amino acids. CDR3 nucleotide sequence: TGTGCCAGCAGCCCCACAGGGCCTGGGTCCGGGGAGCTGTTTTTT. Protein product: CASSPTGPGSGELFF.

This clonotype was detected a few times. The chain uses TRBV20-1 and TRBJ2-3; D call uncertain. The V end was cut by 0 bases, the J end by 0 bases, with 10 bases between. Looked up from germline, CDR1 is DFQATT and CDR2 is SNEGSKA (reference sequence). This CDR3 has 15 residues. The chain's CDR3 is CSARDSGSSTDTQYF. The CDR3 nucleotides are TGCAGTGCTAGAGATTCAGGCAGTAGCACAGATACGCAGTATTTT.

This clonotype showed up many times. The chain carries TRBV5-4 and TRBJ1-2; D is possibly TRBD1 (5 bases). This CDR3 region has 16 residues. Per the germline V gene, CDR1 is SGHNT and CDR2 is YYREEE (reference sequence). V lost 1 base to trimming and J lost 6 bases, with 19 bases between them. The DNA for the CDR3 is TGTGCCAGCAGCTTGAACGGGGACCGATTCAGAGATGGCTACACCTTC. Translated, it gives CASSLNGDRFRDGYTF.

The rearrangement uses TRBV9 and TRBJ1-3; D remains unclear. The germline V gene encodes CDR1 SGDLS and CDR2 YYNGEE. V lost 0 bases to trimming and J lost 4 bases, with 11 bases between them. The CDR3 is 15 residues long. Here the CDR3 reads CASSVEEGIGNTIYF. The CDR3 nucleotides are TGTGCCAGCAGCGTAGAGGAGGGAATAGGAAACACCATATATTTT.

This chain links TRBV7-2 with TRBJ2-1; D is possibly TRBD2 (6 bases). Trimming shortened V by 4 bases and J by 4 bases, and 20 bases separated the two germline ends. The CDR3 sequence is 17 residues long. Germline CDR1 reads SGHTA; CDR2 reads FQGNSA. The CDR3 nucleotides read TGTGCCAGCAGCTCCCCCCCGGGCGGGGATACTTACAATGAGCAGTTCTTC. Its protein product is CASSSPPGGDTYNEQFF.

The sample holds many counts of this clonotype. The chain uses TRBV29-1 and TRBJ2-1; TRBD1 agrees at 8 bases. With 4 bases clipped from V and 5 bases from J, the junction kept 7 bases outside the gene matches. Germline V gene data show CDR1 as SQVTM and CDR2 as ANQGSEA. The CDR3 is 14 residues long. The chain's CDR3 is CSVAPDRVHNEQFF. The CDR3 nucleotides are TGCAGCGTTGCTCCGGACAGGGTCCACAATGAGCAGTTCTTC.

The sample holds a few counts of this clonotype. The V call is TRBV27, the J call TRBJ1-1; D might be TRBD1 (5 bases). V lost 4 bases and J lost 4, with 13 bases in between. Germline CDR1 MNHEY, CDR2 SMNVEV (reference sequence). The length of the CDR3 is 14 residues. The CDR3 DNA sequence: TGTGCCAGCAGTTCAAACGGAGGGGTCACTGAAGCTTTCTTT. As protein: CASSSNGGVTEAFF.

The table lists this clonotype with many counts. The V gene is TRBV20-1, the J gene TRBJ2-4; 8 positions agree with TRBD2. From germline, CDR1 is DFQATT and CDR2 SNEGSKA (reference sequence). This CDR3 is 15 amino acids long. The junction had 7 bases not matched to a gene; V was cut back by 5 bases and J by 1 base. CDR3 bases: TGCAGTGCTCCGGGAGGGCCGGGGGCCAAAAACATTCAGTACTTC. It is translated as CSAPGGPGAKNIQYF.

The CDR3 is CASSKTDSNTGELFF. DNA for the CDR3: TGCGCCAGCAGCAAGACAGATTCGAACACCGGGGAGCTGTTTTTT. The rearrangement links TRBV5-1 to TRBJ2-2, with D possibly being TRBD1 (5 bases). With 4 bases removed from V and 0 bases from J, the gap between germline ends came to 10 bases. The V gene's germline CDR1 is SGHRS and CDR2 YFSETQ. The CDR3 has 15 residues.

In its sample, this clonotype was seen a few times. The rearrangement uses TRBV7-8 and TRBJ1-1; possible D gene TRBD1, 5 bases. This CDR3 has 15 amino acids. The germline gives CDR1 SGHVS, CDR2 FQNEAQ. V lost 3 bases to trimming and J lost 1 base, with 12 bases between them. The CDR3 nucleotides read TGTGCCAGCAGCTTCGCGGGGACCTCGAACACTGAAGCTTTCTTT. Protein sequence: CASSFAGTSNTEAFF.

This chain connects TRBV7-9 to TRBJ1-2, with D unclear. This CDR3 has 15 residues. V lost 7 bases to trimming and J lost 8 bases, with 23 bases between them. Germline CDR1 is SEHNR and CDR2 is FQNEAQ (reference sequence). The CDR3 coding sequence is TGTGCCAGCACCCCTTCCGGACTCGGGGTGAACGGCTACACCTTC. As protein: CASTPSGLGVNGYTF.

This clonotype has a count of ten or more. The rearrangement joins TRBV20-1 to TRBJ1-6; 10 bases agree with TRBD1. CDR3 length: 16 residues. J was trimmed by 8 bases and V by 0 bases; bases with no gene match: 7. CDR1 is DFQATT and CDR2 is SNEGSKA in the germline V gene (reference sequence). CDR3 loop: CSARDPGQGGHSPLHF. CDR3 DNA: TGCAGTGCTAGAGATCCCGGACAGGGGGGGCATTCACCCCTCCACTTT.